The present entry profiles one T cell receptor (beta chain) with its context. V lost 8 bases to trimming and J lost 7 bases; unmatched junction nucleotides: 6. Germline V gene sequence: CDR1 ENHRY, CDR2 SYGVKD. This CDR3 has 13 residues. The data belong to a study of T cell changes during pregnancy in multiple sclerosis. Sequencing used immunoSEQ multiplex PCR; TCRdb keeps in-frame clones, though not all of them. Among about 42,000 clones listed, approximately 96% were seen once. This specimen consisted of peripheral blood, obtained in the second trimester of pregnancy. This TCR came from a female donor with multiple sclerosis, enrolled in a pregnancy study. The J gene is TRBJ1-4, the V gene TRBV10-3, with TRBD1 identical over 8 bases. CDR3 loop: CAIGAGGGEKLFF. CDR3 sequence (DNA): TGTGCCATCGGTGCAGGGGGCGGTGAAAAACTGTTTTTT.